This T cell receptor (beta chain) was recorded in a study of blood T cell repertoires in COVID-19. Background on the study: PBMCs, B-cell-depleted T cells, or T cells were the source of the cDNA or gDNA that made up the material.

Germline CDR1 LNHDA, CDR2 SQIVND (reference sequence). The trim removed 6 bases at V and 4 bases at J, leaving 7 bases unmatched. The CDR3 loop spans 15 amino acids. The method was immunoSEQ multiplex PCR; TCRdb's version includes in-frame clones alone and lacks a portion of them. The table shows 95,000 to 150,000 clones, with 80% to 95% occurring only once. Followed over time, Seattle patients had been enrolled while infection was active. Sample: peripheral blood. The rearrangement links TRBV19 to TRBJ2-2; the match to TRBD2 covers 8 bases. This TCR came from a man aged 50 to 60 with COVID-19, enrolled during active disease. The CDR3 is CASRKSGSGTGELFF. CDR3 DNA: TGTGCCAGTAGGAAGAGCGGGAGTGGCACCGGGGAGCTGTTTTTT.